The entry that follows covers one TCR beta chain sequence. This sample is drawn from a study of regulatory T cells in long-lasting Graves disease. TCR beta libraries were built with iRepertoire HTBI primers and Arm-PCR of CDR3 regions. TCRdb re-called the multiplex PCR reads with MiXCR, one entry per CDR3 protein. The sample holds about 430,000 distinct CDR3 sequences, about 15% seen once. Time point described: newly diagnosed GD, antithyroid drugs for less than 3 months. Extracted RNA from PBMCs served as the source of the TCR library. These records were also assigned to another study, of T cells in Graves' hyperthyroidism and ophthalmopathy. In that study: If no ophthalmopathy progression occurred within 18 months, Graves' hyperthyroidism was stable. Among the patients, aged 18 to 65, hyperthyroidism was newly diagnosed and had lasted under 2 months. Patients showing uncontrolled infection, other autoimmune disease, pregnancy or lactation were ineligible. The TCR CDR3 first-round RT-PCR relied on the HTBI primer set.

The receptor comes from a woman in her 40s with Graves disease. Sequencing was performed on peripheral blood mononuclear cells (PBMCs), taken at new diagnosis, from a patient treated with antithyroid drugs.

CDR3 residues: CASSPYAGGTYGYTF. The CDR3 DNA is TGCGCCAGCAGTCCCTATGCAGGAGGGACCTATGGCTACACCTTC. The V and J genes are TRBV4-3 and TRBJ1-2; D may be TRBD1 (5 bases). Trimming shortened V by 6 bases and J by 4 bases, and 18 bases separated the two germline ends. Per germline, CDR1 LGHNA and CDR2 YSLEER. This CDR3 has 15 residues.